The following is a TCR beta chain sequence with its context. Its antigen is not known. The CDR3 is 15 residues long. V lost 3 bases, J lost 3 bases, and 6 bases stayed unmatched. In germline, CDR1 is MDHEN, CDR2 SYDVKM. The data stem from a study of cytomegalovirus exposure and HLA in healthy donors. Study-wide findings and caveats: It was approximately 160 TCR beta chains that were listed as cytomegalovirus-associated.

Using immunoSEQ multiplex PCR, the repertoire was profiled, and TCRdb retains in-frame clones only, with some absent. The sample lists over 150,000 clones; around 80% were seen once. Specimen: PBMCs. The TCR sequence derives from a young woman in good health and CMV-seropositive. J is TRBJ1-2 and V is TRBV28; 8 bases fit TRBD1. For the CDR3, the DNA is TGTGCCAGCAGTTTCCTGGACAGGGTAGACTATGGCTACACCTTC. This translates into CASSFLDRVDYGYTF.